The 28 T cell receptor beta chains below were found in one sample sequenced in a study of regulatory T cells in long-lasting Graves disease. Building of the TCR beta libraries involved iRepertoire HTBI primers and Arm-PCR of CDR3 regions. A single record per CDR3 protein comes from TCRdb applying MiXCR to the multiplex PCR reads. Of roughly 250,000 distinct CDR3 sequences in the sample, 15% to 20% are singletons; the top ten hold roughly 15%. Time point indicated: newly diagnosed GD, antithyroid drugs for less than 3 months. From PBMCs, RNA was extracted and then used to make the TCR library. This sample also appeared in a second study, on T cells in Graves' hyperthyroidism and ophthalmopathy.

Material: peripheral blood mononuclear cells (PBMCs), obtained at new diagnosis, from a patient treated with antithyroid drugs. These receptor sequences come from a woman between 25 and 40 years old with Graves disease.

A word on this clonotype: A much larger clonotype is one base distant, so this may be a read error. The genes are TRBV14 and TRBJ2-7; D not resolved. V shed 8 bases and J shed 3 bases, with 11 bases lying between them. Per the germline V gene, CDR1 is SGHDN and CDR2 is FVKESK. This CDR3 has 12 residues. CDR3 coding DNA: TGTGCCAGCGGCTCGGACGGCTACGAGCAGTACTTC. Residues: CASGSDGYEQYF. The whole variable domain, remainder taken from reference TRBV14 and TRBJ2-7, is EAGVTQFPSHSVIEKGQTVTLRCDPISGHDNLYWYRRVMGKEIKFLLHFVKESKQDESGMPNNRFLAERTGGTYSTLKVQPAELEDSGVYFCASGSDGYEQYFGPGTRLTVT.

Comment on this clonotype: A single base is all that separates this from a far larger clone, so a read error is likely. This sequence joins TRBV7-6 and TRBJ2-3; TRBD1 aligns across 7 bases. V was pared by 5 bases and J by 0 bases, with 11 bases of the junction left unmatched. Germline V CDR1 and CDR2: SGHVS, FNYEAQ. CDR3 length: 17 amino acids. CDR3 DNA: TGTGCCAGCAGCACGGGGATTTACAGGGGAAGCACAGATACGCAGTATTTT. Amino acids: CASSTGIYRGSTDTQYF.

As concerns this clonotype: A much bigger clone sits one base away, suggesting this may be a read error. The chain has TRBV10-3 and TRBJ1-5; the match to TRBD1 covers 8 bases. The CDR3 runs to 15 residues. Germline loops: CDR1 ENHRY, CDR2 SYGVKD. V lost 5 bases, J lost 6 bases, and 9 bases stayed unmatched. The CDR3, as DNA: TGTGCCATCAGTACCGGGACAGGAAGGACTCAGCCCCAGCATTTT. Its protein is CAISTGTGRTQPQHF.

A note on this clonotype: Only one base separates this from a far larger clonotype, so it likely reflects a read error. The V and J genes are TRBV14 and TRBJ2-1; 11 bases line up with TRBD2. Losses at the gene ends were 5 bases for V and 11 bases for J; bases not matched to a gene: 8. The CDR3 totals 14 residues. Germline V gives CDR1 SGHDN, CDR2 FVKESK. The CDR3 DNA reads as TGTGCCAGCAGCGACCCTAGCGGGGGGCATAAGCAGTTCTTC. As protein: CASSDPSGGHKQFF.

This clonotype has more than one count but fewer than ten. This rearrangement joins TRBV12-3 or TRBV12-4 to TRBJ1-6; TRBD1 might be the D (5 bases). V was clipped by 6 bases and J by 9 bases, with 12 bases between them. CDR3 length equals 13 residues. CDR3 sequence (DNA): TGTGCCAGCAGGGCAGGGTTCAGTTCACCCCTCCACTTT. It is translated as CASRAGFSSPLHF.

This clonotype was detected many times. The V call is TRBV5-1, the J call TRBJ2-1; possible D gene TRBD2, 6 bases. CDR1 and CDR2 from the germline V gene are SGHRS and YFSETQ. Trimming stripped 4 bases from V and 0 bases from J, with 8 bases between. The CDR3 is 14 amino acids. The CDR3 loop reads CASSGGDSYNEQFF. In DNA form, the CDR3 reads TGCGCCAGCAGCGGCGGGGACTCCTACAATGAGCAGTTCTTC.

Concerning this clonotype itself: A read error may explain this, as a much larger clone is one base away. The gene calls are TRBV2 and TRBJ2-7; D possibly matches TRBD1 or TRBD2 (5 bases each). Deletions cut 5 bases from V and 2 bases from J, with 13 bases between. The CDR3 has 14 amino acids. Germline V lookup: CDR1 SNHLY, CDR2 FYNNEI. CDR3 amino acids: CASSLGPSPYEQYF. The CDR3 coding sequence is TGTGCCAGCAGTTTGGGACCGAGCCCCTACGAGCAGTACTTC.

This clonotype has at least ten counts. This chain uses TRBV3-1 with TRBJ2-2; TRBD2 matches at 7 bases. Looked up from germline, CDR1 is LGHDT and CDR2 is YNNKEL (reference sequence). V lost 3 bases to trimming and J lost 5 bases; unmatched junction nucleotides: 9. The CDR3 extends over 16 amino acids. The DNA of the CDR3 is TGTGCCAGCAGCCACCGTAAGACTAGCTGGACCGGGGAGCTGTTTTTT. Its translation: CASSHRKTSWTGELFF. Combining the CDR3 with reference TRBV3-1 and TRBJ2-2 gives the whole variable domain DTAVSQTPKYLVTQMGNDKSIKCEQNLGHDTMYWYKQDSKKFLKIMFSYNNKELIINETVPNRFSPKSPDKAHLNLHINSLELGDSAVYFCASSHRKTSWTGELFFGEGSRLTVL.

There are many counts of this clonotype. The gene calls are TRBV20-1 and TRBJ2-5, with TRBD1 identical over 7 bases. The junction had 4 bases not matched to a gene; V was cut back by 5 bases and J by 4 bases. CDR1 and CDR2 (germline): DFQATT, SNEGSKA (reference sequence). There are 12 residues in the CDR3. CDR3 sequence reads: CSASGQPETQYF. In DNA form, the CDR3 reads TGCAGTGCTTCGGGACAGCCAGAGACCCAGTACTTC.

The chain couples TRBV11-2 to TRBJ2-2; 11 nucleotides align to TRBD2. CDR1 and CDR2 from the germline V gene are SGHAT and FQNNGV. The length of the CDR3 is 16 residues. The ends lost 6 bases at V and 4 bases at J; junction bases unmatched: 7. The DNA of the CDR3 is TGTGCCAGCAGGAGGGGGGGACTAGCGGTCACCGGGGAGCTGTTTTTT. Translating it yields CASRRGGLAVTGELFF.

At least ten counts were recorded for this clonotype. The rearrangement links TRBV20-1 to TRBJ2-3, with 10 nucleotides matching TRBD1. This CDR3 contains 15 residues. The germline V gene has CDR1 DFQATT and CDR2 SNEGSKA (reference sequence). V gave up 5 bases and J gave up 5 bases; unmatched junction bases: 10. The CDR3: CSAPDRDRGLDTQYF. The CDR3 DNA reads as TGCAGTGCTCCAGACCGGGACAGGGGCCTAGATACGCAGTATTTT.

Comments on this clonotype: A far larger clone is one base from this, pointing to a likely read error. CDR3 protein: CASSLDPGSGSYTF. The CDR3 DNA reads TGCGCCAGCAGCTTGGATCCAGGGTCAGGGAGCTACACCTTC. The chain links TRBV9 to TRBJ1-2; TRBD1 might be the D (5 bases). In germline, CDR1 is SGDLS, CDR2 YYNGEE. The CDR3 totals 14 residues.

The CDR3 DNA is TGTGCCAGTAGTATGGTTTTAGGGACACTGCACTATGGCTACACCTTC. This codes for CASSMVLGTLHYGYTF. This chain uses TRBV19 with TRBJ1-2; the D gene is possibly TRBD1 (6 bases). The germline V gene encodes CDR1 LNHDA and CDR2 SQIVND (reference sequence). V gave up 3 bases and J gave up 3 bases, with 17 bases separating them. The CDR3 is made up of 16 amino acids.

The sample holds many counts of this clonotype. CDR3 nucleotides: TGCAGCGTAGACCTGACAGGGAACACTGAAGCTTTCTTT. Its translation: CSVDLTGNTEAFF. The chain is built from TRBV29-1 and TRBJ1-1; TRBD1 might be the D (6 bases). With 6 bases removed from V and 1 base from J, the gap between germline ends came to 12 bases. The length of the CDR3 is 13 residues. Germline V gene lookup returns CDR1 SQVTM and CDR2 ANQGSEA. Looking up the rest from reference TRBV29-1 and TRBJ1-1 gives the full variable domain: SAVISQKPSRDICQRGTSLTIQCQVDSQVTMMFWYRQQPGQSLTLIATANQGSEATYESGFVIDKFPISRPNLTFSTLTVSNMSPEDSSIYLCSVDLTGNTEAFFGQGTRLTVV.

This clonotype was observed a handful of times. This sequence joins TRBV19 and TRBJ2-3; TRBD2 matches 10 bases. V lost 5 bases, J lost 4 bases, and 6 bases stayed unmatched. CDR1 and CDR2 (germline): LNHDA, SQIVND (reference sequence). The CDR3 is made up of 15 amino acids. The CDR3 is CASSALAGGPDTQYF. CDR3 bases: TGTGCCAGTAGTGCCTTAGCGGGGGGACCAGATACGCAGTATTTT.

This clonotype showed up many times. The chain has TRBV11-2 and TRBJ1-3, with D perhaps matching TRBD1 (5 bases). The V and J ends lost 1 base and 7 bases respectively, with 8 bases between them. There are 13 residues in the CDR3. Germline CDR1 SGHAT, CDR2 FQNNGV. The CDR3: CASSLGWGNTIYF. In nucleotides, the CDR3 is TGTGCCAGCAGCTTAGGGTGGGGGAACACCATATATTTT.

This clonotype was observed many times. The chain employs TRBV20-1 and TRBJ1-4; no clear D. V was cut by 7 bases and J by 7 bases, with 10 bases left in between. There are 11 residues in the CDR3. Germline CDR1 and CDR2: DFQATT and SNEGSKA (reference sequence). This CDR3 reads CSVSYGEKLFF. The CDR3 DNA follows: TGCAGTGTCTCTTATGGTGAAAAACTGTTTTTT.

This clonotype came up many times. The chain links TRBV6-5 to TRBJ1-5; D is unresolved. Germline values: CDR1 MNHEY, CDR2 SVGAGI. V lost 4 bases, J lost 4 bases, and 14 bases lay in between. This CDR3 has 15 amino acids. The CDR3 protein is CASSWAFGVNQPQHF. The CDR3 DNA reads TGTGCCAGCAGTTGGGCCTTTGGGGTGAATCAGCCCCAGCATTTT.

Regarding this clonotype: Being one base from a much bigger clone, this may be a read error. In DNA, the CDR3 is TGTGCCAGCAGGGTTACAGACTATAACAATCAGCCCCAGCATTTT. Its protein product is CASRVTDYNNQPQHF. V usage is TRBV6-1 and J usage is TRBJ1-5; D gene uncertain. The V gene lost 6 bases and the J gene lost 3 bases, with 15 bases spanning the gap. The CDR3 has 15 residues. Germline V gene sequence: CDR1 MNHNS, CDR2 SASEGT.

This clonotype was seen repeatedly, ten times or more. This sequence joins TRBV4-1 and TRBJ2-1; 9 positions agree with TRBD2. Unmatched junction bases numbered 15, after V lost 5 bases and J lost 4 bases. The CDR3 covers 18 residues. Per germline, CDR1 MGHRA and CDR2 YSYEKL. This chain's CDR3 is CASSFEPRIAGDYNEQFF. The CDR3 coding sequence is TGCGCCAGCAGCTTCGAGCCACGGATAGCGGGGGATTACAATGAGCAGTTCTTC.

The rearrangement links TRBV24-1 to TRBJ2-1; D may be TRBD1 or TRBD2 (5 bases each). This CDR3 is 15 amino acids long. Trimming pared 5 bases from V and 3 bases from J, leaving 13 bases between. Germline CDR1 KGHDR, CDR2 SFDVKD. The chain's CDR3 is CATSASGQIYNEQFF. Written as DNA, the CDR3 is TGTGCCACCAGTGCCTCGGGGCAAATCTACAATGAGCAGTTCTTC.

This clonotype has a count of ten or more. The chain links TRBV6-5 to TRBJ1-4, with 7 bases fitting TRBD1. This CDR3 has 16 amino acids. The V and J ends lost 2 bases and 8 bases, in that order; junction bases with no gene match: 11. Germline assignment: CDR1 MNHEY and CDR2 SVGAGI. The CDR3 reads CASSYLMTGRNEKLFF. CDR3 in DNA: TGTGCCAGCAGTTACCTCATGACAGGGAGAAACGAAAAACTGTTTTTT.

The chain employs TRBV19 and TRBJ2-3, with D hard to call. Trimming stripped 3 bases from V and 3 bases from J, with 7 bases between. Germline V gives CDR1 LNHDA, CDR2 SQIVND (reference sequence). This CDR3 is built from 13 residues. CDR3 amino acids: CASSMAGTDTQYF. The CDR3 bases are TGTGCCAGTAGTATGGCCGGGACAGATACGCAGTATTTT.

This clonotype was found many times. This chain's CDR3 is CASTGRENTEAFF. The CDR3 DNA sequence: TGTGCCAGCACAGGGCGGGAGAACACTGAAGCTTTCTTT. The chain recombines TRBV6-1 with TRBJ1-1; maybe TRBD1 (5 bases). The V and J ends lost 7 bases and 1 base respectively, with 10 bases between them. In germline, CDR1 is MNHNS, CDR2 SASEGT. The CDR3 runs 13 residues.

This clonotype was counted many times. The J gene is TRBJ1-1, the V gene TRBV6-1; D remains unclear. V gave up 2 bases and J gave up 7 bases, with 11 bases separating them. CDR3 length: 13 amino acids. Germline V gene lookup returns CDR1 MNHNS and CDR2 SASEGT. The CDR3 loop is CASSEMEQFEAFF. The CDR3, as DNA: TGTGCCAGCAGTGAAATGGAACAGTTTGAAGCTTTCTTT.

The chain uses TRBV6-5 and TRBJ1-5, with D perhaps TRBD1 (5 bases). This CDR3 contains 15 residues. The V end lost 4 bases, the J end lost 0 bases, and 10 bases lay between the germline ends. Germline loops: CDR1 MNHEY, CDR2 SVGAGI. CDR3 region: CASSLTENSNQPQHF. The CDR3 DNA reads as TGTGCCAGCAGTTTGACAGAGAATAGCAATCAGCCCCAGCATTTT.

This clonotype came up many times. V is TRBV12-3 or TRBV12-4 and J is TRBJ1-1, with D possibly being TRBD1 (6 bases). The CDR3 spans 15 residues. Between the trimmed V and J ends, which lost 3 bases and 0 bases, there was a span of 11 bases. CDR3 residues: CASSFQGYLNTEAFF. CDR3 nucleotides: TGTGCCAGCAGTTTTCAGGGGTATCTGAACACTGAAGCTTTCTTT.

This clonotype has a count of ten or more. The chain couples TRBV4-1 to TRBJ2-7; TRBD2 agrees at 12 bases. CDR3 length equals 17 residues. The germline V gene encodes CDR1 MGHRA and CDR2 YSYEKL. Unmatched junction bases numbered 4, after V lost 1 base and J lost 0 bases. Here the CDR3 reads CASSQGLAGGSSYEQYF. The CDR3 DNA is TGCGCCAGCAGCCAAGGCCTAGCGGGGGGGAGCTCCTACGAGCAGTACTTC.